Included here is one TCR beta chain sequence, with context. TCRdb processed the 5' RACE reads anew with MiXCR; each CDR3 protein has one entry. The table lists about 190,000 distinct CDR3 sequences, approximately 13% of them singletons. This sample was included in a study of CD8 T cells in ankylosing spondylitis. V lost 2 bases and J lost 4; bases outside the gene matches: 3. Per the germline V gene, CDR1 is SQVTM and CDR2 is ANQGSEA. The CDR3 is 14 residues long. The origin of this receptor is a female donor with ankylosing spondylitis or in good health (not recorded which). Sequenced material: blood, either unsorted or a sorted T cell fraction (not recorded which). The J gene is TRBJ2-1, the V gene TRBV29-1, with TRBD2 matching over 9 bases. The CDR3 DNA sequence: TGCAGCGTTGAACGAGCGGGAGGATACAATGAGCAGTTCTTC. Residues: CSVERAGGYNEQFF.